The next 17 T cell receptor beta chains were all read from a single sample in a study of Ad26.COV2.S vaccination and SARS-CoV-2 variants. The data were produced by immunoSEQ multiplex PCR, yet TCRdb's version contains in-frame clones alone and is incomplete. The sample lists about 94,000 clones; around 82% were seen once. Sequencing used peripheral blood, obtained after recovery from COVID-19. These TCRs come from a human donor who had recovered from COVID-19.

DNA of the CDR3: TGTGCCAGCAGTATAGGGGGAGGCAGCGCTTTCTTT. It is translated as CASSIGGGSAFF. The rearrangement links TRBV27 to TRBJ1-1; possible D gene TRBD1, 6 bases. Germline CDR1 reads MNHEY; CDR2 reads SMNVEV (reference sequence). CDR3 length: 12 amino acids. Trimming stripped 5 bases from V and 11 bases from J, with 15 bases between.

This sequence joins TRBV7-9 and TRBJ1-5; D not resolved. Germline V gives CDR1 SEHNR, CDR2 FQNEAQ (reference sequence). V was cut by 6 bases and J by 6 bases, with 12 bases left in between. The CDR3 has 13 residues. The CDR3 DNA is TGTGCCAGCAGGGCGGCAGCCAGTCAGCCCCAGCATTTT. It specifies CASRAAASQPQHF. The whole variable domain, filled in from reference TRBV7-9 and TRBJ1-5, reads DTGVSQNPRHKITKRGQNVTFRCDPISEHNRLYWYRQTLGQGPEFLTYFQNEAQLEKSRLLSDRFSAERPKGSFSTLEIQRTEQGDSAMYLCASRAAASQPQHFGDGTRLSIL.

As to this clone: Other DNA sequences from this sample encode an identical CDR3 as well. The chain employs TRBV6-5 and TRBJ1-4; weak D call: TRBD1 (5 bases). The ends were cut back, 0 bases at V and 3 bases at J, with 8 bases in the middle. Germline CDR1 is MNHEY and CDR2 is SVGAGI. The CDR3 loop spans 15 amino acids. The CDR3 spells CASSYSGVSNEKLFF. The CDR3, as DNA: TGTGCCAGCAGTTACTCGGGGGTCTCTAATGAAAAACTGTTTTTT.

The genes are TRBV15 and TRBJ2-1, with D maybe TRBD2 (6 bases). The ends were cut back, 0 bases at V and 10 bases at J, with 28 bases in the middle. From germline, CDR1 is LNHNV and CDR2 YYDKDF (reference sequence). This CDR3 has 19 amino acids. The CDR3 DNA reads TGTGCCACCAGCAGAGATAGCTTCGTGGGTAGCGGAAGATCCCAAGAGCAGTTCTTC. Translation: CATSRDSFVGSGRSQEQFF.

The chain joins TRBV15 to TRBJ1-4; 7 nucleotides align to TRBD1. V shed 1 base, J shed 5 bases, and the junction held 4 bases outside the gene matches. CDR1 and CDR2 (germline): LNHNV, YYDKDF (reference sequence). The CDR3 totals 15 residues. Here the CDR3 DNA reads TGTGCCACCAGCAGAGGCGCAGGGGGGAATGAAAAACTGTTTTTT. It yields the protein CATSRGAGGNEKLFF.

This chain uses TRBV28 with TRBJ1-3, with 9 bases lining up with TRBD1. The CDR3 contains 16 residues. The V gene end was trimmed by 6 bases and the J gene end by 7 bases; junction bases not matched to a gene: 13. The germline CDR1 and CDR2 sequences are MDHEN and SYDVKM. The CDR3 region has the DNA TGTGCCAGCAGCCCCATTACAGGGGGCTTTTGGAACACCATATATTTT. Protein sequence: CASSPITGGFWNTIYF. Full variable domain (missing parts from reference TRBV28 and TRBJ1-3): DVKVTQSSRYLVKRTGEKVFLECVQDMDHENMFWYRQDPGLGLRLIYFSYDVKMKEKGDIPEGYSVSREKKERFSLILESASTNQTSMYLCASSPITGGFWNTIYFGEGSWLTVV.

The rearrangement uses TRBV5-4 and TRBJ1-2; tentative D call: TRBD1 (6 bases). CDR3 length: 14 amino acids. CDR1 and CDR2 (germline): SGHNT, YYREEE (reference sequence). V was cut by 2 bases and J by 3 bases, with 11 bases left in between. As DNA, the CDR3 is TGTGCCAGCAGCTTTCGGGGGGCTTACTATGGCTACACCTTC. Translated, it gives CASSFRGAYYGYTF. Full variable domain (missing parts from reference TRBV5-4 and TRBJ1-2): ETGVTQSPTHLIKTRGQQVTLRCSSQSGHNTVSWYQQALGQGPQFIFQYYREEENGRGNFPPRFSGLQFPNYSSELNVNALELDDSALYLCASSFRGAYYGYTFGSGTRLTVV.

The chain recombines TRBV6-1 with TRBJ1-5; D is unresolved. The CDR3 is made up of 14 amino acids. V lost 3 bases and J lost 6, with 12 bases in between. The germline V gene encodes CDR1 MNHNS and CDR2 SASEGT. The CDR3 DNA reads TGTGCCAGCAGTGACGTCAACGTAGGTCAGCCCCAGCATTTT. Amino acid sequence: CASSDVNVGQPQHF.

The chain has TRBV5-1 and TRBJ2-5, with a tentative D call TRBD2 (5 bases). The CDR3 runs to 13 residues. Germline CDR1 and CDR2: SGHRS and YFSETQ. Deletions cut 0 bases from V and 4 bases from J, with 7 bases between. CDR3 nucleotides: TGCGCCAGCAGCTTGGGGGCGGGAGAGACCCAGTACTTC. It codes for CASSLGAGETQYF.

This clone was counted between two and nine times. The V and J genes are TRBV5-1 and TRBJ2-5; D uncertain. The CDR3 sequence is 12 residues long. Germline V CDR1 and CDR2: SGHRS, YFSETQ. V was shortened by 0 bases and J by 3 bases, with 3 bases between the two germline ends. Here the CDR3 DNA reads TGCGCCAGCAGCTTGGAGGAAGAGACCCAGTACTTC. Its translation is CASSLEEETQYF.

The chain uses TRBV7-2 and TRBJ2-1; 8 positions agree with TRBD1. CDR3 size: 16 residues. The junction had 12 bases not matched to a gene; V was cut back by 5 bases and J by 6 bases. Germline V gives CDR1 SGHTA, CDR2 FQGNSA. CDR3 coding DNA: TGTGCCAGCAGCCGCGACAGGGGAAGTTTAGGCAATGAGCAGTTCTTC. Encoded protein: CASSRDRGSLGNEQFF.

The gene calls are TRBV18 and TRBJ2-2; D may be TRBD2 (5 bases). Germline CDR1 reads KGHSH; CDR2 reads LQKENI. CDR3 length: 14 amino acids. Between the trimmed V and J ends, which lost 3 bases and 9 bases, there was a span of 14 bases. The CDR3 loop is CASSPGRDHRELFF. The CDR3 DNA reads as TGTGCCAGCTCACCGGGGAGAGACCATCGGGAGCTGTTTTTT.

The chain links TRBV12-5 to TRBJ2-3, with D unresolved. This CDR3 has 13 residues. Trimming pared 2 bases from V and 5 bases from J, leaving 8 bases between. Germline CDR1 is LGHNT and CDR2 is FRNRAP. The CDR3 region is CASGLPLIDTQYF. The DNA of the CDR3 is TGTGCTAGTGGTTTGCCACTTATAGATACGCAGTATTTT.

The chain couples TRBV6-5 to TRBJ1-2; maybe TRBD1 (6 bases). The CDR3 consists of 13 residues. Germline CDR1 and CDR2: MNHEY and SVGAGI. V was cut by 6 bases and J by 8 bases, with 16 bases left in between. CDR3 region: CASRQNRDGGYTF. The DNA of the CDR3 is TGTGCCAGCAGACAGAACAGGGATGGCGGCTACACCTTC.

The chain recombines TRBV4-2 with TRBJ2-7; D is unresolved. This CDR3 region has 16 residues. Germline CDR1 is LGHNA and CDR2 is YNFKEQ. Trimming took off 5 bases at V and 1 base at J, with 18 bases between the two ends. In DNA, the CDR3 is TGTGCCAGCAGCGCAGGATCGACGACCGGATCCTACGAGCAGTACTTC. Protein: CASSAGSTTGSYEQYF.

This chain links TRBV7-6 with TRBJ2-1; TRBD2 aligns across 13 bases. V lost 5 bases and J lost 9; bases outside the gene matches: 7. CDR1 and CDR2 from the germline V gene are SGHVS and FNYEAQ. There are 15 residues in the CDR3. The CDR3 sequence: CASSQGLAGISEQFF. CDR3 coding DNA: TGTGCCAGCAGCCAGGGACTAGCGGGAATCTCTGAGCAGTTCTTC.

The CDR3 nucleotides are TGCGCCAGCAGCTTACGGACAGGATCCTCCTACGAGCAGTACTTC. Its translation: CASSLRTGSSYEQYF. The rearrangement joins TRBV5-1 to TRBJ2-7; 7 bases fit TRBD1. The V segment lost 2 bases and the J segment 0 bases; nucleotides outside the gene matches: 5. Germline CDR1 SGHRS, CDR2 YFSETQ. The CDR3 loop spans 15 amino acids.